Sequencing of this T cell receptor (beta chain) was carried out in a study of cytomegalovirus exposure and HLA in healthy donors. Overall study: Earlier findings included 90 million to 120 million unique TCR beta sequences obtained from 150 million to 200 million T cells. Whole-study findings and limits: According to an earlier analysis, most TCR beta V segments yielded productive rearrangements about 90% or about 30% of the time. V- and J-gene trimming in TCR beta was tied to a missense DCLRE1C variant by an analysis performed later.

As to this clone: Its antigen remains unknown.

This CDR3 contains 15 residues. Germline values: CDR1 LNHDA, CDR2 SQIVND (reference sequence). The ends lost 5 bases at V and 1 base at J; junction bases unmatched: 7. PCR primers comprised 60 Vbeta and 13 Jbeta primers. TCRdb keeps only in-frame clones here, not all; method: immunoSEQ multiplex PCR. The sample contains approximately 120,000 clones, around 75% of which appear only once. The source is a woman aged 50 to 60 in good health and CMV-seropositive. Sequencing input: PBMCs. The rearrangement links TRBV19 to TRBJ1-2, with 7 nucleotides matching TRBD1. The CDR3 DNA is TGTGCCAGTAGTCCCTGGGACAGCCTTAACTATGGCTACACCTTC. The encoded protein is CASSPWDSLNYGYTF.